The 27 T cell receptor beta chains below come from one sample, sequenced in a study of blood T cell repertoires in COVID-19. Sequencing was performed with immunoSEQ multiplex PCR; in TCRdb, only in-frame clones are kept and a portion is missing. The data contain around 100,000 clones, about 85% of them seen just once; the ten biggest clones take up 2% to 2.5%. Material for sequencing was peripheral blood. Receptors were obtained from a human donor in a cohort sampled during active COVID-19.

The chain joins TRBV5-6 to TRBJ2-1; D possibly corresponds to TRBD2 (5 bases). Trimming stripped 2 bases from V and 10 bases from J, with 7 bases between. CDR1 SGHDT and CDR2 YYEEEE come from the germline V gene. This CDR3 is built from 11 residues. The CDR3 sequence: CASSFRGEQFF. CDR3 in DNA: TGTGCCAGCAGCTTCCGCGGGGAGCAGTTCTTC.

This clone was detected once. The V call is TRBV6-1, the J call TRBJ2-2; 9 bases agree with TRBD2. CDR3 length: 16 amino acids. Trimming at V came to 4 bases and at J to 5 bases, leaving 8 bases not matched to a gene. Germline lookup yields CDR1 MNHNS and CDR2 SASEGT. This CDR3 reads CASSGLAGVGTGELFF. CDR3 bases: TGTGCCAGCAGTGGGTTAGCGGGAGTAGGGACCGGGGAGCTGTTTTTT.

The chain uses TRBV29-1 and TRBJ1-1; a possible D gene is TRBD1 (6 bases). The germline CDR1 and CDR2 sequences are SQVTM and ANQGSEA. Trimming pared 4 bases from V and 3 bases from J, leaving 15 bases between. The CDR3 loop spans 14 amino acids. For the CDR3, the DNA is TGCAGCGTTGGTAGGGGGTCTCAGGACACTGAAGCTTTCTTT. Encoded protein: CSVGRGSQDTEAFF.

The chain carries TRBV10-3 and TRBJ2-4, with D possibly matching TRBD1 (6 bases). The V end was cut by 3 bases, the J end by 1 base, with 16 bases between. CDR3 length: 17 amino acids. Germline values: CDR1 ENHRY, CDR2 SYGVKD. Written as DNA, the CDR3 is TGTGCCATCAGTGACACCACAGGGTCCGTGGCCAAAAACATTCAGTACTTC. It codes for CAISDTTGSVAKNIQYF.

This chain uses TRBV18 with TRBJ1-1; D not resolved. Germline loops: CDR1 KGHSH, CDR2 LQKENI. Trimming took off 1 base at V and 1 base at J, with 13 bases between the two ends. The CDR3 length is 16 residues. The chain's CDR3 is CASSPLPITANTEAFF. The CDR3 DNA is TGTGCCAGCTCACCACTTCCGATAACAGCGAACACTGAAGCTTTCTTT.

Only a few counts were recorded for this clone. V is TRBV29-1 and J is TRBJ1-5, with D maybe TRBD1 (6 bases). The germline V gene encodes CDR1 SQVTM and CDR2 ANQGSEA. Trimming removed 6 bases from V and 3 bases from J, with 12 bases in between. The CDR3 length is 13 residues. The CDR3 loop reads CSVATGVNQPQHF. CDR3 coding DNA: TGCAGCGTGGCGACAGGAGTCAATCAGCCCCAGCATTTT.

The CDR3 region is CASSTGAYGYTF. CDR3 coding DNA: TGTGCCAGCAGCACTGGGGCCTATGGCTACACCTTC. This chain joins TRBV14 and TRBJ1-2, with TRBD1 as a possible D gene (5 bases). Deletions cut 5 bases from V and 4 bases from J, with 8 bases between. The CDR3 spans 12 residues. The germline V gene has CDR1 SGHDN and CDR2 FVKESK.

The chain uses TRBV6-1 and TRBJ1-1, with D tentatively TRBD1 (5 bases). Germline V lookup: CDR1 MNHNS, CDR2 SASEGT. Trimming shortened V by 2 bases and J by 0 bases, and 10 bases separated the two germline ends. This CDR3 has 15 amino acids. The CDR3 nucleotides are TGTGCCAGCAGTGAATTTGGGGGGATGAACACTGAAGCTTTCTTT. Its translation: CASSEFGGMNTEAFF.

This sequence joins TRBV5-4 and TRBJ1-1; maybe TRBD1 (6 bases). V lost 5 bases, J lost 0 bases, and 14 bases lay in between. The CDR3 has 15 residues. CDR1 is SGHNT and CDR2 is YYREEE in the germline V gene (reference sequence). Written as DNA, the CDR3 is TGTGCCAGCAGAATTGGACAGACCGTGAACACTGAAGCTTTCTTT. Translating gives CASRIGQTVNTEAFF. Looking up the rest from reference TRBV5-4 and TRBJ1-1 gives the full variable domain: ETGVTQSPTHLIKTRGQQVTLRCSSQSGHNTVSWYQQALGQGPQFIFQYYREEENGRGNFPPRFSGLQFPNYSSELNVNALELDDSALYLCASRIGQTVNTEAFFGQGTRLTVV.

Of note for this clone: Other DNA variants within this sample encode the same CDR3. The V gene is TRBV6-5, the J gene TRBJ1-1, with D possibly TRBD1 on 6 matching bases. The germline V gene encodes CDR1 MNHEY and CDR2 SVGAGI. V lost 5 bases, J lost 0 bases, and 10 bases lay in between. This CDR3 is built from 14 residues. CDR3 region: CASSPTGLNTEAFF. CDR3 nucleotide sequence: TGTGCCAGCAGTCCTACAGGGTTGAACACTGAAGCTTTCTTT.

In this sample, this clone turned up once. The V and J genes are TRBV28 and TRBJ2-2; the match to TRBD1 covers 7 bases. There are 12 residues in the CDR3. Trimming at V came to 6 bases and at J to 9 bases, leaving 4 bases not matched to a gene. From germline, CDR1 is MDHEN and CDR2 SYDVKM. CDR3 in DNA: TGTGCCAGCAGAACAGGGGCCTGGGAGCTGTTTTTT. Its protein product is CASRTGAWELFF.

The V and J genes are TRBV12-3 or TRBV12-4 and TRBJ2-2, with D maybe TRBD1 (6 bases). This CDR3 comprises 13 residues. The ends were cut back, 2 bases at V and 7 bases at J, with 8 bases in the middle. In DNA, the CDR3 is TGTGCCAGCAGTTTACAGGGGTTCGGGGAGCTGTTTTTT. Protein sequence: CASSLQGFGELFF.

The CDR3, as DNA: TGTGCCATCAGTGAGTCGTTAGGGGGGGGCGCAGATGGCTACACCTTC. Its protein is CAISESLGGGADGYTF. The rearrangement uses TRBV10-3 and TRBJ1-2; TRBD1 is a possible D gene (6 bases). CDR3 length equals 16 residues. Germline V lookup: CDR1 ENHRY, CDR2 SYGVKD. Trimming took off 0 bases at V and 6 bases at J, with 17 bases between the two ends.

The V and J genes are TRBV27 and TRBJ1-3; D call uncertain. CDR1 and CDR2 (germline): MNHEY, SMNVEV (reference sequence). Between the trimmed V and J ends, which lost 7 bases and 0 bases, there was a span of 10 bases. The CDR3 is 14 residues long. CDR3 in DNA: TGTGCCAGCAAGGAGATCCTCTCTGGAAACACCATATATTTT. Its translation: CASKEILSGNTIYF.

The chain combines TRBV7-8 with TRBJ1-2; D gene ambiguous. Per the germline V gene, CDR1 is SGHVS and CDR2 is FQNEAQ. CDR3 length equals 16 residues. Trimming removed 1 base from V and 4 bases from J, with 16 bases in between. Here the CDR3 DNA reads TGTGCCAGCAGCTTAGGAGTGGGCCACGGACTCTATGGCTACACCTTC. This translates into CASSLGVGHGLYGYTF.

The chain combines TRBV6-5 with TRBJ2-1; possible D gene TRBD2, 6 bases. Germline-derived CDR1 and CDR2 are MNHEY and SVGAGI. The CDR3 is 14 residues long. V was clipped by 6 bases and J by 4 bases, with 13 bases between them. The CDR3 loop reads CASSSRDLYNEQFF. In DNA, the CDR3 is TGTGCCAGCAGCTCTCGGGACTTGTACAATGAGCAGTTCTTC.

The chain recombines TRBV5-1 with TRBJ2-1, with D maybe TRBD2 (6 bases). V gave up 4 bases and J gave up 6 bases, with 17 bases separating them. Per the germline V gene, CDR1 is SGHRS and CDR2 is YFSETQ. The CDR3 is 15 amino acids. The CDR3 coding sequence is TGCGCCAGCAGCCCTCGTGGCGGGGTCCTCAATGAGCAGTTCTTC. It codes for CASSPRGGVLNEQFF.

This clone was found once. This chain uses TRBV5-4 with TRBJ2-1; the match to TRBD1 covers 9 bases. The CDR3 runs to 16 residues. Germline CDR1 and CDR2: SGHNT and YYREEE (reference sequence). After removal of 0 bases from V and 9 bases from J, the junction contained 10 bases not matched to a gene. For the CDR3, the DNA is TGTGCCAGCAGCTTGGCCGTAACAGGGGGCTGGGGTGAGCAGTTCTTC. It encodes CASSLAVTGGWGEQFF.

In nucleotides, the CDR3 is TGCGCCAGCAGCGACTGGACTAGCGGGAGTGATAGGAATGAGCAGTTCTTC. Translated: CASSDWTSGSDRNEQFF. The chain has TRBV4-1 and TRBJ2-1, with TRBD2 matching over 13 bases. Per germline, CDR1 MGHRA and CDR2 YSYEKL. There are 17 residues in the CDR3. V dropped 5 bases and J dropped 7; count of bases not matched to a gene: 11.

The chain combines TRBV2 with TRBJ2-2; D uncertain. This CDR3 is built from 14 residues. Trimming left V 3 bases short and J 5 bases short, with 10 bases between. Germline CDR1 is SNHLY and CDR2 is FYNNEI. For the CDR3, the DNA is TGTGCCAGCAGTGACGTCGTGAGTACCGGGGAGCTGTTTTTT. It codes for CASSDVVSTGELFF.

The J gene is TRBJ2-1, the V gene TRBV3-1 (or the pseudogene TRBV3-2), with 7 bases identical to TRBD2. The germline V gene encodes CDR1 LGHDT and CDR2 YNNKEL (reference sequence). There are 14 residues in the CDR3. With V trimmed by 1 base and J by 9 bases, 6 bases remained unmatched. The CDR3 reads CASSQVAGVIEQFF. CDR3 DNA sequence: TGTGCCAGCAGCCAAGTGGCGGGAGTGATTGAGCAGTTCTTC.

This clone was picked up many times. The chain's CDR3 is CASDTTGQGAEAFF. CDR3 nucleotides: TGTGCCAGCGATACCACGGGACAGGGGGCTGAAGCTTTCTTT. This chain links TRBV18 with TRBJ1-1, with 11 bases fitting TRBD1. CDR1 KGHSH and CDR2 LQKENI come from the germline V gene. This CDR3 spans 14 amino acids. J gave up 6 bases and V 8 bases, and 8 bases lay outside the gene matches.

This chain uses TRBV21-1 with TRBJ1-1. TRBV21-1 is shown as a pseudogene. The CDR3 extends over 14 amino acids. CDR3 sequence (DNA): TGTGCCAGCAGCCCCGGACTGATGAACACTGAAGCTTTCTTT. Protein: CASSPGLMNTEAFF.

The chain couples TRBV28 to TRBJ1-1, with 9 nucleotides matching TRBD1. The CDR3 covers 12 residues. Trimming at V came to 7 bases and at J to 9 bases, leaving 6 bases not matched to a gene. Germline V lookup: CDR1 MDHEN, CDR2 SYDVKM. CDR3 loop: CASTLQGAKAFF. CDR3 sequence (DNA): TGTGCCAGCACTCTACAGGGGGCGAAAGCTTTCTTT.

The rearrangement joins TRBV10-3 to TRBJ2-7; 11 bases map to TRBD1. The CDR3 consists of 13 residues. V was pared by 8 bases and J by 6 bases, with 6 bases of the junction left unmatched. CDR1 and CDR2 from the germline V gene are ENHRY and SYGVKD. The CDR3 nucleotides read TGTGCCATCTTTTGGGGGACAGGGGGCGAGCAGTACTTC. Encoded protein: CAIFWGTGGEQYF.

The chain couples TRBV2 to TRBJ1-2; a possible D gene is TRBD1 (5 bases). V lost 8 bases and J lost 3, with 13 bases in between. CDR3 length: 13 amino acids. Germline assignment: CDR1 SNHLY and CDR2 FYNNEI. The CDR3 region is CASSARQYYGYTF. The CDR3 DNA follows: TGTGCCAGCTCCGCTAGACAGTACTATGGCTACACCTTC.

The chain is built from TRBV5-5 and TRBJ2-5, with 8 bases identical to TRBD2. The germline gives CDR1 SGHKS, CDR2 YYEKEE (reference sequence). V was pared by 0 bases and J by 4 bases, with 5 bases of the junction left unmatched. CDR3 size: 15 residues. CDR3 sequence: CASSLERGRGETQYF. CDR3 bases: TGTGCCAGCAGCTTGGAGCGGGGGCGCGGAGAGACCCAGTACTTC.